These 30 T cell receptor beta chains came from one sample sequenced in a study of blood T cells in healthy people across ages. It was with a sample-barcoded 5' primer and a J-beta primer mix that a second PCR of roughly 7 to 12 cycles was run. TCRdb passed the 5' RACE reads through MiXCR, listing each CDR3 protein once. The table records some 1.4 million distinct CDR3 sequences, roughly 40% of them present only once. The sequencing input was blood. The receptor set was obtained from a woman aged 18-35 years in good health.

This clonotype showed up just a few times. This chain joins TRBV6-4 and TRBJ2-6; possibly TRBD1 for D (6 bases). CDR3 size: 15 residues. V was shortened by 6 bases and J by 0 bases, with 9 bases between the two germline ends. Germline lookup yields CDR1 MRHNA and CDR2 SNTAGT. The CDR3 reads CASRDSSSGANVLTF. The CDR3 DNA sequence: TGTGCCAGCAGGGACAGCTCCTCTGGGGCCAACGTCCTGACTTTC.

This rearrangement joins TRBV12-3 or TRBV12-4 to TRBJ2-7; a possible D gene is TRBD2 (5 bases). Deletions cut 6 bases from V and 6 bases from J, with 12 bases between. The CDR3 spans 12 residues. As DNA, the CDR3 is TGTGCCAGCAGCGCCACTAGTGCCGAGCAGTACTTC. Amino acid sequence: CASSATSAEQYF.

In this sample, this clonotype turned up many times. The V and J genes are TRBV7-2 and TRBJ2-3; D not resolved. The CDR3 has 12 residues. Trimming stripped 2 bases from V and 4 bases from J, with 4 bases between. CDR1 SGHTA and CDR2 FQGNSA come from the germline V gene. CDR3: CASSLYPDTQYF. The CDR3 DNA sequence: TGTGCCAGCAGCTTATATCCAGATACGCAGTATTTT. The full variable domain, its missing parts supplied by reference TRBV7-2 and TRBJ2-3, is GAGVSQSPSNKVTEKGKDVELRCDPISGHTALYWYRQSLGQGLEFLIYFQGNSAPDKSGLPSDRFSAERTGGSVSTLTIQRTQQEDSAVYLCASSLYPDTQYFGPGTRLTVL.

The chain uses TRBV20-1 and TRBJ2-2, with TRBD2 identical over 14 bases. Germline trimming cut 5 bases from V and 8 bases from J; bases unmatched to any gene: 10. Germline CDR1 DFQATT, CDR2 SNEGSKA (reference sequence). This CDR3 is built from 16 residues. This CDR3 reads CSARRVGTSGSGELFF. In DNA form, the CDR3 reads TGCAGTGCTCGGCGCGTAGGGACTAGCGGGAGTGGGGAGCTGTTTTTT.

There are a few counts of this clonotype. The rearrangement uses TRBV15 and TRBJ1-1; perhaps TRBD1 as D (5 bases). Trimming stripped 3 bases from V and 1 base from J, with 15 bases between. Per the germline V gene, CDR1 is LNHNV and CDR2 is YYDKDF (reference sequence). The length of the CDR3 is 16 residues. The CDR3 DNA reads as TGTGCCACCAGCAGGGACTTAGGGACGAGGAACACTGAAGCTTTCTTT. This translates into CATSRDLGTRNTEAFF.

V and J are TRBV6-2 or TRBV6-3 and TRBJ2-7; D perhaps matches TRBD2 (5 bases). The germline V and J ends were trimmed by 2 bases and 1 base, with 15 bases remaining between them. This CDR3 region has 16 residues. CDR1 and CDR2 (germline): MNHEY, SVGEGT. This CDR3 reads CASSYGRGTSSYEQYF. As DNA, the CDR3 is TGTGCCAGCAGTTACGGCCGGGGAACGTCGTCCTACGAGCAGTACTTC.

This chain uses TRBV18 with TRBJ2-1; D is undetermined. Trimming took off 6 bases at V and 3 bases at J, with 15 bases between the two ends. Germline V gene sequence: CDR1 KGHSH, CDR2 LQKENI. CDR3 length: 15 amino acids. CDR3 sequence: CASSPLLIDYNEQFF. CDR3 DNA: TGTGCCAGCTCTCCGCTTCTAATTGACTACAATGAGCAGTTCTTC.

This clonotype was observed at least ten times. The J gene is TRBJ2-7, the V gene TRBV10-3, with D possibly TRBD1 on 6 matching bases. CDR1 is ENHRY, CDR2 SYGVKD, per germline. V was clipped by 6 bases and J by 0 bases, with 18 bases between them. The length of the CDR3 is 16 residues. DNA of the CDR3: TGTGCCATCAGCCGGGACAAGGACCCGAGCTCCTACGAGCAGTACTTC. Protein sequence: CAISRDKDPSSYEQYF.

The chain joins TRBV12-3 or TRBV12-4 to TRBJ1-3; 7 bases agree with TRBD1. This CDR3 spans 16 amino acids. The trim removed 4 bases at V and 3 bases at J, leaving 9 bases unmatched. The CDR3 region has the DNA TGTGCCAGCAGTTCTACTACAGGGGCAGGTGGAAACACCATATATTTT. Translating it yields CASSSTTGAGGNTIYF.

This clonotype appeared a single time. V and J are TRBV20-1 and TRBJ2-1; 8 nucleotides agree with TRBD2. The length of the CDR3 is 15 residues. Trimming took 0 bases from V and 6 from J; bases not matched to a gene: 7. Germline lookup yields CDR1 DFQATT and CDR2 SNEGSKA (reference sequence). DNA for the CDR3: TGCAGTGCTAGAGACGTACTAGCGGAGCTCAATGAGCAGTTCTTC. This gives the protein CSARDVLAELNEQFF.

This chain links TRBV4-1 with TRBJ1-1; 9 nucleotides align to TRBD1. Trimming at V came to 4 bases and at J to 1 base, leaving 7 bases not matched to a gene. This CDR3 comprises 16 residues. CDR1 MGHRA and CDR2 YSYEKL come from the germline V gene. The CDR3 loop reads CASSLRGGQGNTEAFF. CDR3 coding DNA: TGCGCCAGCAGCCTAAGAGGGGGACAGGGGAACACTGAAGCTTTCTTT.

A word on this clonotype: The germline gene is not matched at one end of the junction; a read error may be the cause. V gene TRBV9 combines with J gene TRBJ2-1, with D perhaps matching TRBD2 (6 bases). The germline V gene encodes CDR1 SGDLS and CDR2 YYNGEE. CDR3 length: 15 amino acids. CDR3: CASSEGTFVHNEQCF. The CDR3 DNA is TGTGCCAGCAGCGAGGGGACTTTTGTCCACAATGAGCAGTGCTTC.

This sequence joins TRBV20-1 and TRBJ2-1; 7 bases agree with TRBD2. V gave up 2 bases and J gave up 2 bases; unmatched junction bases: 0. The germline V gene encodes CDR1 DFQATT and CDR2 SNEGSKA (reference sequence). The CDR3 loop spans 13 amino acids. The CDR3 here is CSARLAAYNEQFF. CDR3 bases: TGCAGTGCTAGACTAGCGGCCTACAATGAGCAGTTCTTC.

The CDR3 DNA reads TGTGCCAGCAGTACAGGGTCGGCCACTGAAGCTTTCTTT. Protein sequence: CASSTGSATEAFF. The chain has TRBV6-5 and TRBJ1-1; perhaps TRBD1 as D (6 bases). The germline V and J ends were trimmed by 5 bases and 4 bases, with 11 bases remaining between them. This CDR3 is built from 13 residues. Germline CDR1 reads MNHEY; CDR2 reads SVGAGI.

V and J are TRBV12-5 and TRBJ2-1; the D is unclear. CDR1 and CDR2 from the germline V gene are LGHNT and FRNRAP. The CDR3 contains 12 residues. Trimming removed 2 bases at V and 10 bases at J, with 9 bases between. This CDR3 is CASGLSPLEQFF. CDR3 nucleotide sequence: TGTGCTAGTGGTTTGTCTCCACTAGAGCAGTTCTTC.

The V call is TRBV20-1, the J call TRBJ2-7; 10 nucleotides line up with TRBD1. Germline V gene lookup returns CDR1 DFQATT and CDR2 SNEGSKA (reference sequence). This CDR3 spans 14 amino acids. V shed 3 bases and J 2 bases; nucleotides not matched to a gene: 4. The CDR3 DNA follows: TGCAGTGCTAGTGCCGGGACAGGGGCCTACGAGCAGTACTTC. Translation: CSASAGTGAYEQYF.

This clonotype was recorded many times. This chain uses TRBV12-3 or TRBV12-4 with TRBJ1-1; weak D call: TRBD1 (6 bases). The V gene lost 4 bases and the J gene lost 3 bases, with 9 bases spanning the gap. The CDR3 contains 13 residues. The CDR3 DNA reads TGTGCCAGCAGTTCAACAGGGTACACTGAAGCTTTCTTT. This encodes CASSSTGYTEAFF.

This clonotype has just one count. This chain links TRBV12-3 or TRBV12-4 with TRBJ2-1; D unresolved. Trimming took 5 bases from V and 8 from J, leaving 13 bases between them. CDR3 length: 13 residues. CDR3 amino acids: CASSPPPHYEQFF. CDR3 coding DNA: TGTGCCAGCAGTCCCCCTCCTCACTATGAGCAGTTCTTC.

This chain links TRBV9 with TRBJ2-3, with D possibly TRBD1 on 6 matching bases. Germline loops: CDR1 SGDLS, CDR2 YYNGEE. Trimming left V 3 bases short and J 0 bases short, with 11 bases between. The CDR3 contains 15 residues. CDR3 bases: TGTGCCAGCAGCGAGGGACACCCAAGCACAGATACGCAGTATTTT. This codes for CASSEGHPSTDTQYF.

This clonotype was found a few times. The DNA of the CDR3 is TGTGCCAGCACCCAAAGGCGGGAGGGGTATACAGATACGCAGTATTTT. The encoded protein is CASTQRREGYTDTQYF. This chain joins TRBV11-2 and TRBJ2-3, with 9 bases matching TRBD2. The V and J ends lost 7 bases and 3 bases, in that order; junction bases with no gene match: 11. There are 16 residues in the CDR3. CDR1 and CDR2 (germline): SGHAT, FQNNGV.

As for this clonotype: One junction end does not reproduce the germline sequence, and a read error may be involved. The J gene is TRBJ2-3, the V gene TRBV6-5; 7 nucleotides agree with TRBD2. Germline CDR1 reads MNHEY; CDR2 reads SVGAGI. CDR3 size: 14 residues. This CDR3 reads CASSGSGHTETQNF. Written as DNA, the CDR3 is TGTGCCAGCAGTGGTAGCGGGCACACAGAAACGCAGAATTTT.

This clonotype has only a few counts. The V call is TRBV12-5, the J call TRBJ2-5; 10 bases are shared with TRBD2. J gave up 1 base and V 6 bases, and 5 bases lay outside the gene matches. The CDR3 contains 15 residues. CDR1 and CDR2 from the germline V gene are LGHNT and FRNRAP. CDR3 sequence reads: CASGILAGTQETQYF. DNA for the CDR3: TGTGCTAGTGGCATACTAGCGGGGACCCAAGAGACCCAGTACTTC.

This clonotype was counted a few times. The chain recombines TRBV10-3 with TRBJ1-2, with D maybe TRBD1 (5 bases). V was pared by 4 bases and J by 8 bases, with 17 bases between. The CDR3 has 14 amino acids. Germline CDR1 is ENHRY and CDR2 is SYGVKD. CDR3 nucleotide sequence: TGTGCCATCAGTGGCGAACCGGGACCCCCCGGCTACACCTTC. This sequence encodes CAISGEPGPPGYTF.

In its sample, this clonotype was seen a few times. This chain connects TRBV20-1 to TRBJ2-7, with 10 bases identical to TRBD1. Losses at the gene ends were 1 base for V and 10 bases for J; bases not matched to a gene: 10. This CDR3 is 14 amino acids long. Germline CDR1 is DFQATT and CDR2 is SNEGSKA (reference sequence). This CDR3 is CSARAMDRGSSQYF. In DNA form, the CDR3 reads TGCAGTGCTAGAGCGATGGACAGGGGGAGTTCCCAGTACTTC.

A few counts support this clonotype. The V call is TRBV4-2, the J call TRBJ2-2; TRBD1 matches at 7 bases. V lost 3 bases to trimming and J lost 5 bases; unmatched junction nucleotides: 12. Germline assignment: CDR1 LGHNA and CDR2 YNFKEQ. The CDR3 totals 17 residues. The CDR3 reads CASSHRPYRGETGELFF. In nucleotides, the CDR3 is TGTGCCAGCAGCCACAGGCCCTACAGGGGTGAGACCGGGGAGCTGTTTTTT.

This rearrangement joins TRBV9 to TRBJ2-5, with D possibly TRBD1 on 6 matching bases. The V gene lost 0 bases and the J gene lost 5 bases, with 14 bases spanning the gap. CDR1 and CDR2 (germline): SGDLS, YYNGEE. The CDR3 length is 15 residues. CDR3 in amino acids: CASSVGPTGLETQYF. The DNA for the CDR3 is TGTGCCAGCAGCGTAGGTCCTACAGGGTTGGAGACCCAGTACTTC.

The rearrangement joins TRBV9 to TRBJ2-2; maybe TRBD1 (5 bases). Germline-derived CDR1 and CDR2 are SGDLS and YYNGEE. Trimming took off 6 bases at V and 6 bases at J, with 9 bases between the two ends. The CDR3 runs 12 residues. The CDR3 spells CASKGLSGELFF. In nucleotides, the CDR3 is TGTGCCAGCAAGGGGCTCTCCGGGGAGCTGTTTTTT. Combining the CDR3 with reference TRBV9 and TRBJ2-2 gives the whole variable domain DSGVTQTPKHLITATGQRVTLRCSPRSGDLSVYWYQQSLDQGLQFLIQYYNGEERAKGNILERFSAQQFPDLHSELNLSSLELGDSALYFCASKGLSGELFFGEGSRLTVL.

The V gene is TRBV3-1, the J gene TRBJ1-2; tentatively, D is TRBD1 (6 bases). Germline CDR1 and CDR2: LGHDT and YNNKEL (reference sequence). The CDR3 extends over 12 amino acids. Trimming cost V 7 bases and J 7 bases, with 13 bases left between them. CDR3 in amino acids: CASNHRASGYTF. The CDR3 nucleotides are TGTGCCAGCAACCACAGGGCCTCTGGCTACACCTTC.

The sample holds a few counts of this clonotype. This chain connects TRBV4-2 to TRBJ2-1, with D perhaps TRBD1 (6 bases). The CDR3 covers 17 residues. CDR1 is LGHNA, CDR2 YNFKEQ, per germline. V dropped 3 bases and J dropped 0 bases, with 15 bases sitting between them. The CDR3 spells CASSQATGTSSYNEQFF. The CDR3 nucleotides are TGTGCCAGCAGCCAGGCCACAGGGACAAGCTCCTACAATGAGCAGTTCTTC.

This rearrangement joins TRBV6-1 to TRBJ1-5; D is uncertain. CDR3 length: 15 residues. Germline-derived CDR1 and CDR2 are MNHNS and SASEGT. Trimming took off 4 bases at V and 0 bases at J, with 10 bases between the two ends. The CDR3 nucleotides are TGTGCCAGCAGTGTCAACGGACCTAGCAATCAGCCCCAGCATTTT. As protein: CASSVNGPSNQPQHF.